The clone carrying this T cell receptor (beta chain) was seen only once. Looked up from germline, CDR1 is MNHGY and CDR2 is SAAAGT. The V and J ends lost 0 bases and 1 base respectively, with 3 bases between them. The CDR3 is 14 residues long. The treatment is: preoperative locoregional IRX-2 cytokine immunotherapy. Preoperative locoregional IRX-2 cytokine immunotherapy was tested in the phase Ib source study. This specimen belongs to a study of preoperative IRX-2 immunotherapy in early breast cancer. Method: immunoSEQ multiplex PCR; TCRdb's copy keeps in-frame clones and lacks some. The table includes around 5,600 clones, around 73% detected once.

This TCR was recovered from a human donor with breast cancer. The material was tumor tissue, obtained before IRX-2 immunotherapy. This chain connects TRBV6-8 to TRBJ2-2; no reliable D call. In nucleotides, the CDR3 is TGTGCCAGCAGTTACTCGAGGAACACCGGGGAGCTGTTTTTT. Translated, it gives CASSYSRNTGELFF.